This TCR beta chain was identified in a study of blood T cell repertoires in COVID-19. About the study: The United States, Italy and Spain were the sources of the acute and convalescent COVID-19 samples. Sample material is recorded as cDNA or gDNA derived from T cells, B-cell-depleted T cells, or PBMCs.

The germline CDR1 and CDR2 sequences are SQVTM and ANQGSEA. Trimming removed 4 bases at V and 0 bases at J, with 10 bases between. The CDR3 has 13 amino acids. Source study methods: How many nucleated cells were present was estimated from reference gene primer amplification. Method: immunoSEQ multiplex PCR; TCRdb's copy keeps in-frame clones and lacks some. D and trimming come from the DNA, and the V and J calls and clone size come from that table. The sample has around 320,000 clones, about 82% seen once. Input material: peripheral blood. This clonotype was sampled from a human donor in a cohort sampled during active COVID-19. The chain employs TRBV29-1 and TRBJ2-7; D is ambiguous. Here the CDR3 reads CSVGGRSSYEQYF. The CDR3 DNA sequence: TGCAGCGTTGGTGGCCGCAGCTCCTACGAGCAGTACTTC.